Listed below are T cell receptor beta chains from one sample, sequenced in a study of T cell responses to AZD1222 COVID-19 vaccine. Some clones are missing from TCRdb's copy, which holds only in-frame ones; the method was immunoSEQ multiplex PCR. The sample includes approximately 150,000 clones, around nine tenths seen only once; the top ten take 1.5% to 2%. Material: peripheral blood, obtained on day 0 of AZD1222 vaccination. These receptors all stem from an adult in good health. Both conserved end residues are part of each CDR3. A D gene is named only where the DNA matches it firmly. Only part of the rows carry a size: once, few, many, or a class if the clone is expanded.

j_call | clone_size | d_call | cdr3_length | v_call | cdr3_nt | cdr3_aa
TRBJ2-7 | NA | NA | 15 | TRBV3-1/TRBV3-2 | TGTGCCAGCAGCCAAGATTTTGGACGGCCATACGAGCAGTACTTC | CASSQDFGRPYEQYF
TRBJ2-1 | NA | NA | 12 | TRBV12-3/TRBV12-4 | TGTGCCAGCAGTACCCGCTCGGATGAGCAGTTCTTC | CASSTRSDEQFF
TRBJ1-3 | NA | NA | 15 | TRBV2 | TGTGCCAGCAGGGATATCCGGGACACTATAAACACCATATATTTT | CASRDIRDTINTIYF
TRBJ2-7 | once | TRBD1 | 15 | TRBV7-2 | TGTGCCAGCAGCCCCGGAAGACAGGGGACCTACGAGCAGTACTTC | CASSPGRQGTYEQYF
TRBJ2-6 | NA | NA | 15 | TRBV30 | TGTGCCTGGAGCGCGCTCGGCTCTGGGGCCAACGTCCTGACTTTC | CAWSALGSGANVLTF
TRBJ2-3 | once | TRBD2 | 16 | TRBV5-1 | TGCGCCAGCAGCACTCGGACTAGCGGGAAAACAGATACGCAGTATTTT | CASSTRTSGKTDTQYF
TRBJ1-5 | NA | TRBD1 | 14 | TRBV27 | TGTGCCAGCAGCAGGGGGACAGGCAATCAGCCCCAGCATTTT | CASSRGTGNQPQHF
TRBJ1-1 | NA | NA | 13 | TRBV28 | TGTGCCAGCTTAGGGGGGGGGAACACTGAAGCTTTCTTT | CASLGGGNTEAFF
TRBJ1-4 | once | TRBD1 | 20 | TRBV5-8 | TGTGCCAGCAGCCCCGGGCGCGGACAGGACTCCCCGGGGGGTAATGAAAAACTGTTTTTT | CASSPGRGQDSPGGNEKLFF
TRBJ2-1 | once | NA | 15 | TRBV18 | TGTGCCAGCTCACCATGGGCCAGGGACTACAATGAGCAGTTCTTC | CASSPWARDYNEQFF
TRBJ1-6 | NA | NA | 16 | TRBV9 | TGTGCCAGCAGCCCCCATCTGAGCTCCTATAATTCACCCCTCCACTTT | CASSPHLSSYNSPLHF
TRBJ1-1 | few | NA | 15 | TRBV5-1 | TGCGCCAGCAGCGGGCCCATGGGGAGGATCTCTGAAGCTTTCTTT | CASSGPMGRISEAFF
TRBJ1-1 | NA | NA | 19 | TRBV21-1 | TGTGCCAGCACCTCTCATTCACCGGGACAGGGAAGCCGGCACACTGAAGCTTTCTTT | CASTSHSPGQGSRHTEAFF
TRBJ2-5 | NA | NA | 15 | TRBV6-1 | TGTGCCAGCAGTCGGGGAGGAGGGGGTGGAGAGACCCAGTACTTC | CASSRGGGGGETQYF
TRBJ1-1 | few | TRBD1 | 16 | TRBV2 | TGTGCCAGCAGTCCTCGGACAGGGGGCATGAACACTGAAGCTTTCTTT | CASSPRTGGMNTEAFF
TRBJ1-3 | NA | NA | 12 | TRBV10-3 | TGTGCCACCCGAAATTCTGGAAACACCATATATTTT | CATRNSGNTIYF
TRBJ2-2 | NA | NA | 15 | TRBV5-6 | TGTGCCAGCAGCGCGGGGCAAGGGAACACCGGGGAGCTGTTTTTT | CASSAGQGNTGELFF
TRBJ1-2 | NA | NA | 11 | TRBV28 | TGTGCCAGCAGTTTTGAGGCTGGCTACACCTTC | CASSFEAGYTF
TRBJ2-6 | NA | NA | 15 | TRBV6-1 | TGTGCCAGCAGTGAAGGGAGCTCTGGGGCCAACGTCCTGACTTTC | CASSEGSSGANVLTF
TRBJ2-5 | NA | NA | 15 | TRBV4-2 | TGTGCCAGCAGCCCGCAATTACGACAACAAGAGACCCAGTACTTC | CASSPQLRQQETQYF
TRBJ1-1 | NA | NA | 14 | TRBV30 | TGTGCCTGGAGAACTGGCGGTATGAACACTGAAGCTTTCTTT | CAWRTGGMNTEAFF
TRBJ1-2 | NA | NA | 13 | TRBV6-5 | TGTGCCAGCAGTTACGGTCAGGGGCTGCCCCCCCTCTTC | CASSYGQGLPPLF
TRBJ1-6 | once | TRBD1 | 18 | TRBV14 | TGTGCCAGCAGCCAGAGAACAGGGGTAGGCTCCTATAATTCACCCCTCCACTTT | CASSQRTGVGSYNSPLHF
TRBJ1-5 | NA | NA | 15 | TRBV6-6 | TGTGCCAGCAGTACCCCCCGCGGGGGGCTTCAGCCCCAGCATTTT | CASSTPRGGLQPQHF
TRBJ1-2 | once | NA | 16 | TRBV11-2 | TGTGCCAGCAGCTTCGCCGGTGCTACAGCCCGGCGGGGCTACACCTTC | CASSFAGATARRGYTF
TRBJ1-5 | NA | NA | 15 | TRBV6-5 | TGTGCCAGCAGTTACTCGGGGCTCCACAATCAGCCCCAGCATTTT | CASSYSGLHNQPQHF
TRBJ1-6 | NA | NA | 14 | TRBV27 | TGTGCCAGCAGTGCAGGCAGGGGTTATTCACCCCTCCACTTT | CASSAGRGYSPLHF
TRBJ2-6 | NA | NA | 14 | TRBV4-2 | TGTGCCAGCAGCCCAACCTCTGGGGCCAACGTCCTGACTTTC | CASSPTSGANVLTF
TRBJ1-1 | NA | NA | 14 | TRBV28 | TGTGCCAGCATCCACCAGCCTCCTAACACTGAAGCTTTCTTT | CASIHQPPNTEAFF
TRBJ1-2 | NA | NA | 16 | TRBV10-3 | TGTGCCATCAGTGAGTCGGCGATTGGGGGGAAGAATGGCTACACCTTC | CAISESAIGGKNGYTF
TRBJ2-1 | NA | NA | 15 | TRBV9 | TGTGCCAGCAGCGTAGGGTCCACTAGTTTCAATGAGCAGTTCTTC | CASSVGSTSFNEQFF
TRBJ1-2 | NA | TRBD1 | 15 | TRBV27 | TGTGCCAGCAGTTGGGGGACAGGGTCCTCTAACGGCTACACCTTC | CASSWGTGSSNGYTF
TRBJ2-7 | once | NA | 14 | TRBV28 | TGTGCCAGCATTTCTTTTCAGGGAACCTACGAGCAGTACTTC | CASISFQGTYEQYF
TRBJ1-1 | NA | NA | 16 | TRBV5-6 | TGTGCCAGCACCAGGAGGGGCGGGGCCATGAACACTGAAGCTTTCTTT | CASTRRGGAMNTEAFF
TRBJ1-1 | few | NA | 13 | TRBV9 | TGTGCCAGCAGCGTAGGGGGCTCCACTGAAGCTTTCTTT | CASSVGGSTEAFF
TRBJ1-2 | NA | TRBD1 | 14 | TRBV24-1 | TGTGCCACCAGTGATTCGGACAGGGGGCTTGGCTACACCTTC | CATSDSDRGLGYTF
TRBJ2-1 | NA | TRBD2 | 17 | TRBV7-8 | TGTGCCAGCAGTTCCGGGACTAGCGGGAGAATAGGCAATGAGCAGTTCTTC | CASSSGTSGRIGNEQFF
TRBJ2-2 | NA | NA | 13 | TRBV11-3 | TGTGCCAGCAGCTATGACCACACCGGGGAGCTGTTTTTT | CASSYDHTGELFF
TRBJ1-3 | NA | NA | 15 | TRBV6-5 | TGTGCCAGCAGTTCCGGTGTTAGCTCTGGAAACACCATATATTTT | CASSSGVSSGNTIYF
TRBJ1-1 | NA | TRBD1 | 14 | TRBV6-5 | TGTGCCAGCAGAGGGACAGGGGGCAACACTGAAGCTTTCTTT | CASRGTGGNTEAFF
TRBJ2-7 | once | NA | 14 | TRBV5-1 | TGCGCCAGCAGCTTGGACGCACACTCCTACGAGCAGTACTTC | CASSLDAHSYEQYF
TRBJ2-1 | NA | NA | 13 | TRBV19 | TGTGCCAGTAGTATAAGGTCCTACAATGAGCAGTTCTTC | CASSIRSYNEQFF
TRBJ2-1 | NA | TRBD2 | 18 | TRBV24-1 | TGTGCCACCAGTGATTTCCCAGGGACTAGCGGGAGGGAGGATGAGCAGTTCTTC | CATSDFPGTSGREDEQFF
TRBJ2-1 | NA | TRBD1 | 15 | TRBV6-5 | TGTGCCAGCAGGTCACAGGGGGTCATAATGGATGAGCAGTTCTTC | CASRSQGVIMDEQFF